This record looks at one TCR beta chain sequence and its context. Its antigen is unidentified. The treatment here: oral pan-JAK inhibitor, 5-10 mg twice daily. Sorted out of PBMCs were CD4+ T cells and CD8+ T cells. These data belong to a study of CD8+ T cells in alopecia areata. Across the study: Twice a day, 5 to 10 mg of oral tofacitinib was administered to treated patients.

Sequencing relied on a cDNA template that was reverse transcribed from extracted RNA. Data came from immunoSEQ multiplex PCR; TCRdb stores just in-frame clones and leaves some out. The profile shows around 100,000 clones, around 50% of them singletons. Per the germline V gene, CDR1 is MNHEY and CDR2 is SMNVEV (reference sequence). This CDR3 region has 13 residues. Trimming removed 10 bases from V and 1 base from J, with 10 bases in between. Study observations and caveats: One nonresponder leaves baseline CD8+ expansion's link to response uncertain.

This specimen consisted of CD8+ T cells sorted from blood, obtained at week 24, from a patient treated with tofacitinib. This sequence was found in a human donor with alopecia areata. The chain employs TRBV27 and TRBJ2-2; D perhaps matches TRBD1 (5 bases). This CDR3 is CATLRGNTGELFF. In nucleotides, the CDR3 is TGTGCCACCCTTAGGGGGAACACCGGGGAGCTGTTTTTT.